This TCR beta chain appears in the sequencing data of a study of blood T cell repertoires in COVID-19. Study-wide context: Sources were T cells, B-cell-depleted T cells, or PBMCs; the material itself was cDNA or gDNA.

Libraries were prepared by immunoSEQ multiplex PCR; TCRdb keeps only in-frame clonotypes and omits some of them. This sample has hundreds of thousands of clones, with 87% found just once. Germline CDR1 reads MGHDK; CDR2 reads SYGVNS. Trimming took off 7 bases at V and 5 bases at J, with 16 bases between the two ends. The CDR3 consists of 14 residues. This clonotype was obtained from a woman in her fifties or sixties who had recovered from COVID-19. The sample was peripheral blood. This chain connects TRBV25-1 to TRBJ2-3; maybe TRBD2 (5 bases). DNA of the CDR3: TGTGCCAGCACTCCCCCCGGACTTAGAGATACGCAGTATTTT. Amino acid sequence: CASTPPGLRDTQYF.